Below, 20 T cell receptor beta chains from the same sample are listed, as sequenced in a study of PD-1 blockade in mismatch repair-deficient tumors. Method: immunoSEQ multiplex PCR; TCRdb's copy keeps in-frame clones and lacks some. The table lists approximately 80,000 clones, approximately 80% of them singletons, with 5% to 6.5% in the top ten. The material was peripheral blood, obtained 44 weeks after starting pembrolizumab. All receptors derive from an adult with mismatch repair-deficient cancer.

The V gene is TRBV5-4, the J gene TRBJ1-1; D is unresolved. V was trimmed by 0 bases and J by 1 base, leaving 7 bases between them. The V gene's germline CDR1 is SGHNT and CDR2 YYREEE (reference sequence). This CDR3 region has 14 residues. The CDR3, as DNA: TGTGCCAGCAGCTTGGAGTTTCGGAACACTGAAGCTTTCTTT. It specifies CASSLEFRNTEAFF. The full variable domain, in which reference TRBV5-4 and TRBJ1-1 provide the parts outside the CDR3, is ETGVTQSPTHLIKTRGQQVTLRCSSQSGHNTVSWYQQALGQGPQFIFQYYREEENGRGNFPPRFSGLQFPNYSSELNVNALELDDSALYLCASSLEFRNTEAFFGQGTRLTVV.

This clone has just one count. The CDR3 sequence is CASRKTETGTFDNEQFF. The DNA for the CDR3 is TGTGCCAGCAGAAAGACCGAGACCGGGACCTTCGACAATGAGCAGTTCTTC. The V gene is TRBV7-3, the J gene TRBJ2-1, with D perhaps TRBD1 or TRBD2 (5 bases each). The CDR3 spans 17 residues. The V gene's germline CDR1 is SGHTA and CDR2 FQGTGA. Trimming removed 6 bases from V and 5 bases from J, with 23 bases in between.

This clone turned up a few times. Here the CDR3 DNA reads TGTGCCAGCAGCTTCAACACCTACGAGCAGTACTTC. Protein sequence: CASSFNTYEQYF. This chain links TRBV11-2 with TRBJ2-7; the D is unclear. Germline V lookup: CDR1 SGHAT, CDR2 FQNNGV. This CDR3 region has 12 residues. Trimming pared 3 bases from V and 2 bases from J, leaving 5 bases between. The complete variable domain, with remaining parts taken from reference TRBV11-2 and TRBJ2-7, reads EAGVAQSPRYKIIEKRQSVAFWCNPISGHATLYWYQQILGQGPKLLIQFQNNGVVDDSQLPKDRFSAERLKGVDSTLKIQPAKLEDSAVYLCASSFNTYEQYFGPGTRLTVT.

The J gene is TRBJ2-1, the V gene TRBV2; 11 bases align to TRBD2. This CDR3 has 15 amino acids. Germline CDR1 is SNHLY and CDR2 is FYNNEI. V lost 6 bases and J lost 1; bases outside the gene matches: 2. The CDR3, as DNA: TGTGCCAGCAGCCCTAGCGGGAGGTCCTACAATGAGCAGTTCTTC. Translated: CASSPSGRSYNEQFF.

The J gene is TRBJ1-2, the V gene TRBV6-1; no definite D call. This CDR3 is 13 amino acids long. Per the germline V gene, CDR1 is MNHNS and CDR2 is SASEGT. V lost 10 bases and J lost 1, with 13 bases in between. CDR3 residues: CAIRRSYNYGYTF. In nucleotides, the CDR3 is TGTGCCATCCGGAGGTCCTATAACTATGGCTACACCTTC.

The rearrangement uses TRBV9 and TRBJ2-2, with a tentative D call TRBD2 (6 bases). CDR1 is SGDLS, CDR2 YYNGEE, per germline. Trimming took 6 bases from V and 7 from J, leaving 16 bases between them. This CDR3 contains 14 residues. The CDR3 bases are TGTGCCAGCAACCGGGACTTTAGAAACGGGGAGCTGTTTTTT. The encoded protein is CASNRDFRNGELFF.

This chain joins TRBV6-5 and TRBJ1-5; maybe TRBD1 (6 bases). The V gene lost 6 bases and the J gene lost 0 bases, with 12 bases spanning the gap. Germline V gene sequence: CDR1 MNHEY, CDR2 SVGAGI. The CDR3 extends over 15 amino acids. The CDR3 protein is CASRSDRYSNQPQHF. The CDR3 DNA reads as TGTGCCAGCAGATCCGACAGGTATAGCAATCAGCCCCAGCATTTT.

The rearrangement links TRBV25-1 to TRBJ2-3; possible D gene TRBD2, 5 bases. The V gene's germline CDR1 is MGHDK and CDR2 SYGVNS. The V end was cut by 10 bases, the J end by 6 bases, with 14 bases between. This CDR3 has 12 amino acids. The CDR3 DNA follows: TGTGCCACCGAACCCCCGGGGGATACGCAGTATTTT. This sequence encodes CATEPPGDTQYF.

The rearrangement joins TRBV29-1 to TRBJ2-3; 8 bases match TRBD2. V lost 4 bases and J lost 3; bases outside the gene matches: 9. Germline lookup yields CDR1 SQVTM and CDR2 ANQGSEA. This CDR3 is 15 amino acids long. CDR3 loop: CSVVMSGSRTDTQYF. CDR3 DNA sequence: TGCAGCGTTGTTATGAGCGGGAGTAGGACAGATACGCAGTATTTT.

This chain connects TRBV9 to TRBJ2-1; the D gene is possibly TRBD2 (5 bases). The V end was cut by 0 bases, the J end by 7 bases, with 11 bases between. Germline loops: CDR1 SGDLS, CDR2 YYNGEE. This CDR3 is built from 14 residues. CDR3 bases: TGTGCCAGCAGCGTAGGACAACAGCGGAATGAGCAGTTCTTC. Its protein product is CASSVGQQRNEQFF.

The chain links TRBV5-6 to TRBJ2-3, with 9 bases identical to TRBD2. CDR1 is SGHDT, CDR2 YYEEEE, per germline. This CDR3 has 16 amino acids. V was clipped by 7 bases and J by 6 bases; unmatched bases: 15. The CDR3, as DNA: TGTGCCAGCCTTCGAAGGACTAGCGCCCAGAAGGATACGCAGTATTTT. It is translated as CASLRRTSAQKDTQYF.

The sample holds a few counts of this clone. The sample has other DNA sequences that encode this CDR3 too. The genes are TRBV18 and TRBJ1-5; tentative D call: TRBD1 (5 bases). Per germline, CDR1 KGHSH and CDR2 LQKENI. CDR3 size: 13 residues. V was cut by 3 bases and J by 4 bases, with 7 bases left in between. CDR3 sequence (DNA): TGTGCCAGCTCACCCACAGGTAATCAGCCCCAGCATTTT. As protein: CASSPTGNQPQHF. Together with reference TRBV18 and TRBJ1-5, the CDR3 gives the full variable domain: NAGVMQNPRHLVRRRGQEARLRCSPMKGHSHVYWYRQLPEEGLKFMVYLQKENIIDESGMPKERFSAEFPKEGPSILRIQQVVRGDSAAYFCASSPTGNQPQHFGDGTRLSIL.

The V gene is TRBV7-3, the J gene TRBJ2-5; 7 bases agree with TRBD1. This CDR3 spans 13 amino acids. Unmatched junction bases numbered 3, after V lost 6 bases and J lost 2 bases. The germline gives CDR1 SGHTA, CDR2 FQGTGA. CDR3 DNA: TGTGCCAGCAGGTCGACAGGGCAAGAGACCCAGTACTTC. Its protein product is CASRSTGQETQYF.

CDR3 nucleotides: TGTGCCAGCAGCCCCAGGGGGATGTCGACTGAAGCTTTCTTT. This encodes CASSPRGMSTEAFF. The chain has TRBV7-3 and TRBJ1-1; 7 bases align to TRBD1. After removal of 5 bases from V and 5 bases from J, the junction contained 8 bases not matched to a gene. This CDR3 spans 14 amino acids. Germline assignment: CDR1 SGHTA and CDR2 FQGTGA.

This chain joins TRBV25-1 and TRBJ1-3; D possibly corresponds to TRBD1 (6 bases). Trimming removed 3 bases at V and 0 bases at J, with 12 bases between. This CDR3 is 16 amino acids long. Germline V gene sequence: CDR1 MGHDK, CDR2 SYGVNS. CDR3 coding DNA: TGTGCCAGCAGTGAGGGGGCAGGACGCTCTGGAAACACCATATATTTT. This gives the protein CASSEGAGRSGNTIYF.

The CDR3 protein is CASSVTSGRVETQYF. The CDR3 bases are TGTGCCAGCAGCGTAACTAGCGGGAGAGTAGAGACCCAGTACTTC. The chain is built from TRBV9 and TRBJ2-5, with 11 bases matching TRBD2. Germline CDR1 is SGDLS and CDR2 is YYNGEE. The V and J ends lost 1 base and 4 bases, in that order; junction bases with no gene match: 3. CDR3 length: 15 residues. The entire variable domain, with the rest obtained from reference TRBV9 and TRBJ2-5, is as follows: DSGVTQTPKHLITATGQRVTLRCSPRSGDLSVYWYQQSLDQGLQFLIQYYNGEERAKGNILERFSAQQFPDLHSELNLSSLELGDSALYFCASSVTSGRVETQYFGPGTRLLVL.

V gene TRBV29-1 combines with J gene TRBJ2-1; possibly TRBD2 for D (5 bases). The CDR3 spans 11 residues. CDR1 SQVTM and CDR2 ANQGSEA come from the germline V gene. Trimming took 6 bases from V and 6 from J, leaving 9 bases between them. This CDR3 is CSVSSPNEQFF. CDR3 DNA: TGCAGCGTCTCTAGCCCCAATGAGCAGTTCTTC.

The chain combines TRBV5-5 with TRBJ2-7, with D perhaps TRBD1 (5 bases). V lost 0 bases, J lost 3 bases, and 7 bases lay in between. The germline V gene encodes CDR1 SGHKS and CDR2 YYEKEE (reference sequence). This CDR3 has 13 amino acids. For the CDR3, the DNA is TGTGCCAGCAGCTTGGGACAGAGCTACGAGCAGTACTTC. Protein: CASSLGQSYEQYF.

The count of this clone is one. The V and J genes are TRBV7-8 and TRBJ1-1; D unclear. The CDR3 has 12 amino acids. Deletions cut 3 bases from V and 0 bases from J, with 2 bases between. In germline, CDR1 is SGHVS, CDR2 FQNEAQ. The CDR3 DNA is TGTGCCAGCAGCTTTATGAACACTGAAGCTTTCTTT. This encodes CASSFMNTEAFF.

This clone was counted once. The V and J genes are TRBV19 and TRBJ2-6, with a possible D match to TRBD1 (5 bases). This CDR3 has 15 amino acids. Trimming left V 4 bases short and J 2 bases short, with 9 bases between. Germline CDR1 reads LNHDA; CDR2 reads SQIVND (reference sequence). This chain's CDR3 is CASSTDSAGANVLTF. The CDR3 DNA follows: TGTGCCAGTAGTACTGACAGTGCTGGGGCCAACGTCCTGACTTTC.